This T cell receptor (beta chain) was observed in a study of a mutant IDH1 vaccine in newly diagnosed glioma. About the research overall: Treatment recipients were approximately 62% male and about 40% female, and their mean age was approximately 42 years. Receipt of radiotherapy, temozolomide, or both preceded the study, and most received both.

The germline gives CDR1 SNHLY, CDR2 FYNNEI. V lost 6 bases and J 1 base, leaving 10 bases between the germline ends. The CDR3 runs 13 residues. Note on this clone: Its antigen is still unknown.

Time point described: week 23, last vaccination. A 20-mer mutant IDH1 peptide at 300 ug was injected subcutaneously with topical imiquimod. Sequencing was performed with immunoSEQ multiplex PCR; in TCRdb, only in-frame clones are kept and a portion is missing. The table includes some 42,000 clones, around four fifths detected once. The starting material was PBMCs, obtained from a glioma patient whose treatment included an IDH1 peptide vaccine. The rearrangement joins TRBV2 to TRBJ2-7; D is uncertain. The sequence derives from a man between 45 and 60 years old with glioma. The DNA of the CDR3 is TGTGCCAGCAGCTCGGGTCGGTCCTACGAGCAGTACTTC. It yields the protein CASSSGRSYEQYF.